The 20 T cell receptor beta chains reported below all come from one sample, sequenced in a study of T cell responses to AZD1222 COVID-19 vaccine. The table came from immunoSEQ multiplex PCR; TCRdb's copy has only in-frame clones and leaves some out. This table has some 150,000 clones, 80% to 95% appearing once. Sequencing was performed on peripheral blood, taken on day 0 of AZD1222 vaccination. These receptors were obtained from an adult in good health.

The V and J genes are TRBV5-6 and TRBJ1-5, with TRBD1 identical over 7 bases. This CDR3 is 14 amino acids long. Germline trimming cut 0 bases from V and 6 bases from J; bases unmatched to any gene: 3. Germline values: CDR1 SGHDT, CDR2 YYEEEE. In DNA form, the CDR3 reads TGTGCCAGCAGCTTGGGACAGGGTCGTCAGCCCCAGCATTTT. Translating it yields CASSLGQGRQPQHF.

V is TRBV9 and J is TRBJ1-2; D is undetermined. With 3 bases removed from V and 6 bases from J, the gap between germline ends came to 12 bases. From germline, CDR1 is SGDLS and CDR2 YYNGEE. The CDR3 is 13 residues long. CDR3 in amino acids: CASSDNSRDGYTF. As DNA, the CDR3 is TGTGCCAGCAGCGACAACTCAAGGGATGGCTACACCTTC.

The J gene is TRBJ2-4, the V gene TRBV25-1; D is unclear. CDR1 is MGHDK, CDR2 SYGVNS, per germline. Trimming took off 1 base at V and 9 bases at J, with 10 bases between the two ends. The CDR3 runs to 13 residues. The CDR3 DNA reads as TGTGCCAGCAGTGAATCTGGGAATGCCATTCAGTACTTC. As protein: CASSESGNAIQYF.

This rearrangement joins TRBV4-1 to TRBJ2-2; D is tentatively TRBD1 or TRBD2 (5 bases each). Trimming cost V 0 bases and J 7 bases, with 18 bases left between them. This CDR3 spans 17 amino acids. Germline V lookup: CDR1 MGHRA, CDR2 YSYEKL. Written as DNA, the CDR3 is TGCGCCAGCAGCCAAGATATGGGACGGGGACGGGTCGGGGAGCTGTTTTTT. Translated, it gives CASSQDMGRGRVGELFF.

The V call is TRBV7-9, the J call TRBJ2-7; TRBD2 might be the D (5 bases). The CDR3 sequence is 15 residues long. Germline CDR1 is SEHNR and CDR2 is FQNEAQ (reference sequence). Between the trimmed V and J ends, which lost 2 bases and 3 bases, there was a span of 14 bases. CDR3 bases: TGTGCCAGCAGCTTACCCCCGACCGGGAACTACGAGCAGTACTTC. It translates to CASSLPPTGNYEQYF.

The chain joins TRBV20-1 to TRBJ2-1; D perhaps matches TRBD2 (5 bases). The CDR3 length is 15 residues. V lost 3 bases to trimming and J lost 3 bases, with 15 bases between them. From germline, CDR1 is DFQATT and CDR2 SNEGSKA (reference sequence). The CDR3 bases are TGCAGTGCTAGTCACGGGCAGGACTTCTACAATGAGCAGTTCTTC. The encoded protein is CSASHGQDFYNEQFF.

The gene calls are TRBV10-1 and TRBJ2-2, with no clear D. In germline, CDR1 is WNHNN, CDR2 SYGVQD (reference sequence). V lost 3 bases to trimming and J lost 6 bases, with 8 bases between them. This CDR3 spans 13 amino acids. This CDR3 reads CASSEDGAGELFF. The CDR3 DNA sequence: TGCGCCAGCAGTGAAGATGGGGCCGGGGAGCTGTTTTTT.

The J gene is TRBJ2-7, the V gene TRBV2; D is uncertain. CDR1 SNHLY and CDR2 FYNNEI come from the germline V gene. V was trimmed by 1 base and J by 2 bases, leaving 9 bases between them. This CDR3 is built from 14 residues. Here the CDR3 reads CASSEVDGAYEQYF. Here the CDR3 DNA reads TGTGCCAGCAGTGAAGTGGACGGAGCCTACGAGCAGTACTTC.

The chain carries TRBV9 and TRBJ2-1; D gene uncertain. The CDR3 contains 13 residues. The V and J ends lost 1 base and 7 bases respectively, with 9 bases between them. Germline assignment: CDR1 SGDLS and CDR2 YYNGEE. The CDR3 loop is CASSVRAINEQFF. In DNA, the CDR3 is TGTGCCAGCAGCGTACGGGCCATTAATGAGCAGTTCTTC.

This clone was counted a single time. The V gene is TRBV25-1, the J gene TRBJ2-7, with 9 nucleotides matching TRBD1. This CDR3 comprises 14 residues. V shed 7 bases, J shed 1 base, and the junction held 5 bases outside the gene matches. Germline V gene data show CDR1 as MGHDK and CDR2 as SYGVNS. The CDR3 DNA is TGTGCCAGCACCCCGGGACAGGGTTCCTACGAGCAGTACTTC. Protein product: CASTPGQGSYEQYF.

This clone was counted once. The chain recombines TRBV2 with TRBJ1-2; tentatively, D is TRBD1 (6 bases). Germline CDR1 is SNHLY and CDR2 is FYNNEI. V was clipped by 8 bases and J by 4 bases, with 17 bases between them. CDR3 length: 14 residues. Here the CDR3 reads CASLPERGIYGYTF. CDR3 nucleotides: TGTGCCAGCCTCCCTGAGAGGGGGATCTATGGCTACACCTTC.

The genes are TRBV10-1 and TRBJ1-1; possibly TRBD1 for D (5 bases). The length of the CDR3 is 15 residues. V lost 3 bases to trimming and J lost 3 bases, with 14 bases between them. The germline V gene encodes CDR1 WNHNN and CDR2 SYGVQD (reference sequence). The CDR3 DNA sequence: TGCGCCAGCAGTGACCCCGGACGGGGGGACACTGAAGCTTTCTTT. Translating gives CASSDPGRGDTEAFF.

In DNA form, the CDR3 reads TGTGCCAGCAGCTTTGGGGGACAGGGGTCTGGAAACACCATATATTTT. Protein sequence: CASSFGGQGSGNTIYF. The genes are TRBV5-5 and TRBJ1-3; 10 nucleotides match TRBD1. CDR1 and CDR2 (germline): SGHKS, YYEKEE (reference sequence). Germline trimming cut 2 bases from V and 1 base from J; bases unmatched to any gene: 3. The CDR3 extends over 16 amino acids. Full variable domain (outside the CDR3, taken from reference TRBV5-5 and TRBJ1-3): DAGVTQSPTHLIKTRGQQVTLRCSPISGHKSVSWYQQVLGQGPQFIFQYYEKEERGRGNFPDRFSARQFPNYSSELNVNALLLGDSALYLCASSFGGQGSGNTIYFGEGSWLTVV.

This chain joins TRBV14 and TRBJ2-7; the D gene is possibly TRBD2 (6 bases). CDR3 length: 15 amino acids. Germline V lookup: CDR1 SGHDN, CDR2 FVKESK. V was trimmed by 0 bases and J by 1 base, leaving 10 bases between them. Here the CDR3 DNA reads TGTGCCAGCAGCCAAGAGGGACTTATGTCCTACGAGCAGTACTTC. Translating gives CASSQEGLMSYEQYF.

CDR3 amino acids: CASSQVGAGQGIRTEQFF. In DNA form, the CDR3 reads TGCGCCAGCAGCCAAGTGGGTGCGGGACAGGGAATCCGTACTGAGCAGTTCTTC. The chain carries TRBV4-1 and TRBJ2-1, with 9 bases that match TRBD1. This CDR3 has 18 amino acids. The V segment lost 1 base and the J segment 9 bases; nucleotides outside the gene matches: 16. CDR1 is MGHRA, CDR2 YSYEKL, per germline.

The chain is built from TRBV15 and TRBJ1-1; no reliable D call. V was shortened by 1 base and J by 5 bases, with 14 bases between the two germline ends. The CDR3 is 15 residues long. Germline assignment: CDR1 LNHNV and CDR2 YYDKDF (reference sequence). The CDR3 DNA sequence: TGTGCCACCAGCAGAGTAGGCCCCATGGGGACTGAAGCTTTCTTT. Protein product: CATSRVGPMGTEAFF.

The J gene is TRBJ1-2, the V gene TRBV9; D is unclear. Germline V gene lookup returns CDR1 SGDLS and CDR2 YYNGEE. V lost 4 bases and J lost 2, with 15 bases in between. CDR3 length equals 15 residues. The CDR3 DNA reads TGTGCCAGCAGCCCCCTATCAGACATGAACTATGGCTACACCTTC. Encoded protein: CASSPLSDMNYGYTF.

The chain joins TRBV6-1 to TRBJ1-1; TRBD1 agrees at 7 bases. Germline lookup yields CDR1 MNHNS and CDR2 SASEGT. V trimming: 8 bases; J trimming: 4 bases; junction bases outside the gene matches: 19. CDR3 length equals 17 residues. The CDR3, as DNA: TGTGCCAGCGGTGCTTGGAAGGGGGCGGGAGGCTTCACTGAAGCTTTCTTT. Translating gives CASGAWKGAGGFTEAFF.

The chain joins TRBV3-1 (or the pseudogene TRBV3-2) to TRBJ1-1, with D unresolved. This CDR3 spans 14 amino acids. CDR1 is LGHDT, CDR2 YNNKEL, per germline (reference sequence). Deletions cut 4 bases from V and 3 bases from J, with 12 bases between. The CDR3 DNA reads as TGTGCCAGCAGCCTCTCAAGTATGTACACTGAAGCTTTCTTT. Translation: CASSLSSMYTEAFF.

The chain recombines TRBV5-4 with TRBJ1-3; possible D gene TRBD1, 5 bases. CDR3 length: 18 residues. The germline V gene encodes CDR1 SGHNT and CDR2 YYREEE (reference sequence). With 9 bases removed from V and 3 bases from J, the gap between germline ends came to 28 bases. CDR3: CAIGGVIDGLPYGNTIYF. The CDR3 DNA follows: TGTGCCATCGGAGGGGTCATAGATGGACTCCCCTATGGAAACACCATATATTTT.